This paragraph reports one T cell receptor (beta chain). As yet, its antigen is unknown. V dropped 4 bases and J dropped 4 bases, with 14 bases sitting between them. In germline, CDR1 is SGHNT, CDR2 YYREEE (reference sequence). This CDR3 spans 15 amino acids. Repertoires were generated with immunoSEQ multiplex PCR, while TCRdb's copy carries only in-frame clones and drops some. The sample contains some 100,000 clones, under 90% of which appear only once. This sample was taken from a study of OX40 agonist ivuxolimab in advanced cancers. Regarding the study as a whole: The work left the antigen specificity of expanded peripheral T cells undetermined.

The sequencing here drew on CD4+ or CD8+ T cells sorted from blood, taken in a trial of the OX40 agonist ivuxolimab. The chain has TRBV5-4 and TRBJ1-4, with TRBD1 as a possible D gene (5 bases). This clonotype was obtained from an adult with an advanced solid tumor such as melanoma, head and neck, liver or kidney cancer. DNA of the CDR3: TGTGCCAGCAGCATTGGGGCAGATGGTAATGAAAAACTGTTTTTT. Its protein is CASSIGADGNEKLFF. Variable domain in full (rest from reference TRBV5-4 and TRBJ1-4): ETGVTQSPTHLIKTRGQQVTLRCSSQSGHNTVSWYQQALGQGPQFIFQYYREEENGRGNFPPRFSGLQFPNYSSELNVNALELDDSALYLCASSIGADGNEKLFFGSGTQLSVL.